These 7 T cell receptor beta chains came from one sample sequenced in a study of metastatic and nonmetastatic thyroid tumors. Using MiXCR, TCRdb re-called clones from the PCR reads. The data contain about 5,000 clones, approximately 30% of them singletons. No patient had received any treatment before thyroid surgery. The sample comprised adjacent normal tissue. The receptors were sampled from a female donor with papillary thyroid cancer or a benign thyroid nodule (not recorded which). Some clones in this sample may be carry-over from other donors' samples.

The CDR3 region has the DNA TGCAGCGGGCTTAGGGCCCCAGGGTATGACACTGAAGCTTTCTTT. Its protein product is CSGLRAPGYDTEAFF. The chain joins TRBV29-1 to TRBJ1-1; D may be TRBD1 (5 bases). CDR3 length: 15 amino acids. V lost 7 bases to trimming and J lost 3 bases, with 21 bases between them. Per germline, CDR1 SQVTM and CDR2 ANQGSEA.

The chain links TRBV11-2 to TRBJ2-1, with a possible D match to TRBD1 (6 bases). The CDR3 sequence is 17 residues long. From germline, CDR1 is SGHAT and CDR2 FQNNGV. Between the trimmed V and J ends, which lost 1 base and 0 bases, there was a span of 13 bases. The CDR3 DNA reads TGTGCCAGCAGCTTAGTTGGACAGCTCAGCTCCTACAATGAGCAGTTCTTC. Its translation: CASSLVGQLSSYNEQFF. Together with reference TRBV11-2 and TRBJ2-1, the CDR3 gives the full variable domain: EAGVAQSPRYKIIEKRQSVAFWCNPISGHATLYWYQQILGQGPKLLIQFQNNGVVDDSQLPKDRFSAERLKGVDSTLKIQPAKLEDSAVYLCASSLVGQLSSYNEQFFGPGTRLTVL.

The chain joins TRBV14 to TRBJ2-7; D is unresolved. CDR1 is SGHDN and CDR2 is FVKESK in the germline V gene. Trimming took 2 bases from V and 2 from J, leaving 13 bases between them. This CDR3 is built from 15 residues. The CDR3 is CASSQFFGATYEQYF. The CDR3, as DNA: TGTGCCAGCAGCCAATTTTTTGGCGCTACCTACGAGCAGTACTTC.

This clone ranks as medium-sized. This rearrangement joins TRBV19 to TRBJ1-4; D perhaps matches TRBD1 (5 bases). V dropped 4 bases and J dropped 7 bases, with 13 bases sitting between them. The CDR3 runs to 14 residues. The germline V gene encodes CDR1 LNHDA and CDR2 SQIVND (reference sequence). The CDR3 DNA reads as TGTGCCAGTAGTACCGGGACCGACCTTGAAAAACTGTTTTTT. This sequence encodes CASSTGTDLEKLFF.

The sample holds a few counts of this clone. The V call is TRBV27, the J call TRBJ2-7, with D maybe TRBD2 (5 bases). The V and J ends lost 9 bases and 0 bases respectively, with 27 bases between them. The CDR3 spans 18 residues. Germline lookup yields CDR1 MNHEY and CDR2 SMNVEV (reference sequence). CDR3 in DNA: TGTGCCAGGCGATCGCCGCCCGGTGGTGTGACTAACTCCTACGAGCAGTACTTC. It codes for CARRSPPGGVTNSYEQYF.

By its share, this clone is large. The chain recombines TRBV19 with TRBJ1-2; D is ambiguous. The CDR3 is made up of 10 amino acids. CDR1 and CDR2 from the germline V gene are LNHDA and SQIVND (reference sequence). V was trimmed by 6 bases and J by 4 bases, leaving 3 bases between them. CDR3 in DNA: TGTGCCAGTAGCGCCTATGGCTACACCTTC. It codes for CASSAYGYTF.

This clone was picked up a small number of times. This chain uses TRBV27 with TRBJ2-1; D is unclear. There are 12 residues in the CDR3. With 5 bases removed from V and 5 bases from J, the gap between germline ends came to 7 bases. The germline CDR1 and CDR2 sequences are MNHEY and SMNVEV (reference sequence). The CDR3 loop is CASSQTNNEQFF. The CDR3, as DNA: TGTGCCAGCAGTCAGACAAACAATGAGCAGTTCTTC.